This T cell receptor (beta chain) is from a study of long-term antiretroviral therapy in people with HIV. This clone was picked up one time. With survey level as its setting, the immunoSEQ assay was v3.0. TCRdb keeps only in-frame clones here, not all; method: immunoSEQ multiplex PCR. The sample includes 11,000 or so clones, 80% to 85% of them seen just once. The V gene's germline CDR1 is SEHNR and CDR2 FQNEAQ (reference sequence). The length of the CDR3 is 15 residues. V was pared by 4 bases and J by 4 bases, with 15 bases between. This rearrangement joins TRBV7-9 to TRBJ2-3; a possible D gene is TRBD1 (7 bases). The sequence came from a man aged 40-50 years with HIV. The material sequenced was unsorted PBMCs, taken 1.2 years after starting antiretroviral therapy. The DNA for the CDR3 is TGTGCCAGCAGCTCAAGAGGGGGCGGGGCAGATACGCAGTATTTT. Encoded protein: CASSSRGGGADTQYF.